The 27 T cell receptor beta chains reported below all come from one sample, sequenced in a study of blood T cell repertoires in COVID-19. TCRdb's table, derived via immunoSEQ multiplex PCR, lists solely in-frame clones and lacks some. Of roughly 58,000 clones listed, 72% are singletons. The specimen sequenced was PBMCs or T cells enriched from blood (not recorded which). These receptor sequences come from a woman aged 55-75 years who had been exposed to COVID-19.

The chain employs TRBV6-5 and TRBJ2-7; D is possibly TRBD1 (6 bases). There are 15 residues in the CDR3. The V and J ends lost 6 bases and 1 base respectively, with 16 bases between them. Per germline, CDR1 MNHEY and CDR2 SVGAGI. In DNA form, the CDR3 reads TGTGCCAGCAGCGGGGCGGACAGTGAGTCCTACGAGCAGTACTTC. Translation gives CASSGADSESYEQYF.

CDR3 sequence (DNA): TGTGCCAGCAGCTCCATGCCCCGGGGCAATGAGCAGTTCTTC. As protein: CASSSMPRGNEQFF. The chain combines TRBV7-2 with TRBJ2-1, with a possible D match to TRBD2 (5 bases). The CDR3 covers 14 residues. Trimming cost V 4 bases and J 6 bases, with 13 bases left between them. CDR1 is SGHTA, CDR2 FQGNSA, per germline.

In this sample, this clone turned up once. V usage is TRBV28 and J usage is TRBJ1-2, with 8 positions matching TRBD1. Germline V gene lookup returns CDR1 MDHEN and CDR2 SYDVKM. V lost 8 bases to trimming and J lost 7 bases; unmatched junction nucleotides: 3. The CDR3 is made up of 11 amino acids. CDR3 nucleotide sequence: TGTGCCAGCCGCACAGGGGGTGGCTACACCTTC. Encoded protein: CASRTGGGYTF.

This clone was observed at least ten times. The V and J genes are TRBV19 and TRBJ1-1; possibly TRBD1 for D (5 bases). CDR1 and CDR2 (germline): LNHDA, SQIVND (reference sequence). The CDR3 is made up of 15 amino acids. Trimming took off 0 bases at V and 4 bases at J, with 12 bases between the two ends. CDR3: CASSIDQGSGTEAFF. DNA for the CDR3: TGTGCCAGTAGTATAGATCAGGGTTCGGGCACTGAAGCTTTCTTT.

This clone was observed a single time. V is TRBV9 and J is TRBJ1-2, with 7 bases aligning to TRBD1. The CDR3 length is 13 residues. From germline, CDR1 is SGDLS and CDR2 YYNGEE. Unmatched junction bases numbered 4, after V lost 0 bases and J lost 8 bases. The CDR3 bases are TGTGCCAGCAGCGTAGCTCAGGGGGTCGGCTACACCTTC. It yields the protein CASSVAQGVGYTF.

This clone was seen more than once but under ten times. The chain joins TRBV7-3 to TRBJ1-4, with D maybe TRBD1 (5 bases). CDR3 length: 14 residues. V was clipped by 4 bases and J by 5 bases, with 11 bases between them. CDR1 and CDR2 (germline): SGHTA, FQGTGA. Here the CDR3 reads CASSSDSYNEKLFF. The CDR3 bases are TGTGCCAGCAGCTCTGACAGCTACAATGAAAAACTGTTTTTT.

The DNA of the CDR3 is TGCAGCGTTTCCCGGGACAGCCAACTCTTGACCTCCTACGAGCAGTACTTC. Translation gives CSVSRDSQLLTSYEQYF. The chain combines TRBV29-1 with TRBJ2-7, with 7 bases fitting TRBD1. The CDR3 totals 17 residues. V lost 5 bases, J lost 0 bases, and 16 bases stayed unmatched. CDR1 and CDR2 (germline): SQVTM, ANQGSEA.

The rearrangement joins TRBV21-1 to TRBJ1-1. TRBV21-1 is given as a pseudogene. This CDR3 comprises 11 residues. CDR3 DNA sequence: TGTGCCATCCGCTATAACACTGAAGCTTTCTTT. This translates into CAIRYNTEAFF.

CDR3 in amino acids: CASRPRSGNTGELFF. The DNA for the CDR3 is TGTGCCAGCAGGCCGCGTAGCGGGAACACCGGGGAGCTGTTTTTT. The chain joins TRBV6-6 to TRBJ2-2, with D possibly matching TRBD2 (6 bases). Looked up from germline, CDR1 is MNHNY and CDR2 is SVGAGI (reference sequence). The ends were cut back, 6 bases at V and 1 base at J, with 12 bases in the middle. The CDR3 has 15 amino acids.

The chain has TRBV6-5 and TRBJ1-3; a possible D gene is TRBD1 (6 bases). Per germline, CDR1 MNHEY and CDR2 SVGAGI. The CDR3 spans 14 residues. Trimming pared 11 bases from V and 0 bases from J, leaving 14 bases between. CDR3 loop: CALRGAGSGNTIYF. CDR3 DNA: TGTGCCCTTCGGGGGGCTGGCTCTGGAAACACCATATATTTT.

This clone has at least ten counts. The chain joins TRBV28 to TRBJ1-2, with 11 bases identical to TRBD1. V was pared by 6 bases and J by 7 bases, with 4 bases of the junction left unmatched. Per germline, CDR1 MDHEN and CDR2 SYDVKM. The CDR3 has 13 residues. The CDR3 loop reads CASRTGTGGGYTF. In DNA, the CDR3 is TGTGCCAGCAGGACCGGGACAGGGGGTGGCTACACCTTC.

This clone was seen just once. The chain uses TRBV11-3 and TRBJ2-3; 9 bases are shared with TRBD2. CDR3 size: 15 residues. The J segment lost 2 bases and the V segment lost 5 bases, leaving 5 bases of the junction unmatched. Germline V gene lookup returns CDR1 SGHNT and CDR2 YENEEA. In DNA form, the CDR3 reads TGTGCCAGCAGCGCGGGGGGGGTCCACACAGATACGCAGTATTTT. Translated: CASSAGGVHTDTQYF.

This clone has a handful of counts. V usage is TRBV7-6 and J usage is TRBJ1-5; the D is unclear. The germline V and J ends were trimmed by 4 bases and 4 bases, with 8 bases remaining between them. The CDR3 is 13 residues long. The germline V gene has CDR1 SGHVS and CDR2 FNYEAQ. CDR3 amino acids: CASSSSSNQPQHF. CDR3 DNA: TGTGCCAGCAGCTCCTCTAGTAATCAGCCCCAGCATTTT. The full variable domain, rest sourced from reference TRBV7-6 and TRBJ1-5, is GAGVSQSPRYKVTKRGQDVALRCDPISGHVSLYWYRQALGQGPEFLTYFNYEAQQDKSGLPNDRFSAERPEGSISTLTIQRTEQRDSAMYRCASSSSSNQPQHFGDGTRLSIL.

The chain recombines TRBV2 with TRBJ1-2; 7 nucleotides align to TRBD1. Germline assignment: CDR1 SNHLY and CDR2 FYNNEI. The J segment lost 9 bases and the V segment lost 8 bases, leaving 21 bases of the junction unmatched. CDR3 size: 16 residues. The CDR3 nucleotides read TGTGCCAGCCACTTAGGGGGCCCCTCTCAACTGGCGAGCTACACCTTC. This sequence encodes CASHLGGPSQLASYTF.

CDR3: CASSQTIAGGILGEQFF. CDR3 DNA sequence: TGTGCCAGCAGCCAAACGATAGCGGGAGGGATTTTAGGTGAGCAGTTCTTC. This rearrangement joins TRBV11-2 to TRBJ2-1; TRBD2 matches at 11 bases. V gave up 5 bases and J gave up 9 bases; unmatched junction bases: 15. The CDR3 is 17 residues long. Germline V gene lookup returns CDR1 SGHAT and CDR2 FQNNGV.

This clone was found once. The genes are TRBV7-2 and TRBJ2-3; D is possibly TRBD1 (5 bases). Trimming took 5 bases from V and 6 from J, leaving 12 bases between them. Germline CDR1 reads SGHTA; CDR2 reads FQGNSA. This CDR3 contains 13 residues. CDR3 sequence reads: CASSIRPGDTQYF. The CDR3 DNA reads as TGTGCCAGCAGCATCCGACCAGGGGATACGCAGTATTTT.

The V call is TRBV5-6, the J call TRBJ1-2; D gene uncertain. Per germline, CDR1 SGHDT and CDR2 YYEEEE. The V end was cut by 5 bases, the J end by 2 bases, with 7 bases between. The CDR3 runs to 12 residues. CDR3 protein: CASSERNYGYTF. In DNA, the CDR3 is TGTGCCAGCAGTGAGAGAAACTATGGCTACACCTTC. The full variable domain, its missing parts supplied by reference TRBV5-6 and TRBJ1-2, is DAGVTQSPTHLIKTRGQQVTLRCSPKSGHDTVSWYQQALGQGPQFIFQYYEEEERQRGNFPDRFSGHQFPNYSSELNVNALLLGDSALYLCASSERNYGYTFGSGTRLTVV.

The V and J genes are TRBV5-1 and TRBJ1-2; D perhaps matches TRBD1 (5 bases). V lost 4 bases to trimming and J lost 8 bases, with 18 bases between them. The CDR3 runs to 14 residues. The germline V gene encodes CDR1 SGHRS and CDR2 YFSETQ. The CDR3 DNA reads as TGCGCCAGCAGCCCCCAGACAGTTATTGAAGGCTACACCTTC. Translation: CASSPQTVIEGYTF.

The chain is built from TRBV7-2 and TRBJ2-7; 9 bases are shared with TRBD2. The CDR3 length is 15 residues. From germline, CDR1 is SGHTA and CDR2 FQGNSA. The ends lost 4 bases at V and 2 bases at J; junction bases unmatched: 6. CDR3 DNA: TGTGCCAGCAGCTCTAGCGGGACCTCCGCCTACGAGCAGTACTTC. Translated, it gives CASSSSGTSAYEQYF. Filled out from reference TRBV7-2 and TRBJ2-7, the complete variable domain reads GAGVSQSPSNKVTEKGKDVELRCDPISGHTALYWYRQSLGQGLEFLIYFQGNSAPDKSGLPSDRFSAERTGGSVSTLTIQRTQQEDSAVYLCASSSSGTSAYEQYFGPGTRLTVT.

The J gene is TRBJ2-7, the V gene TRBV7-6, with D possibly matching TRBD2 (6 bases). From germline, CDR1 is SGHVS and CDR2 FNYEAQ. V gave up 1 base and J gave up 0 bases, with 13 bases separating them. The CDR3 has 16 amino acids. CDR3 loop: CASSLDQGLASYEQYF. The CDR3, as DNA: TGTGCCAGCAGCTTAGATCAGGGACTTGCCTCCTACGAGCAGTACTTC.

The gene calls are TRBV7-2 and TRBJ2-5; 13 nucleotides agree with TRBD2. CDR3 length: 19 amino acids. Trimming cost V 3 bases and J 1 base; bases outside gene matches: 11. The germline gives CDR1 SGHTA, CDR2 FQGNSA. CDR3 nucleotides: TGTGCCAGCAGCTTGGGGACTAGCGGGGCGTTCCACCTCCAAGAGACCCAGTACTTC. Its protein is CASSLGTSGAFHLQETQYF. The whole variable domain, remainder taken from reference TRBV7-2 and TRBJ2-5, is GAGVSQSPSNKVTEKGKDVELRCDPISGHTALYWYRQSLGQGLEFLIYFQGNSAPDKSGLPSDRFSAERTGGSVSTLTIQRTQQEDSAVYLCASSLGTSGAFHLQETQYFGPGTRLLVL.

The chain combines TRBV11-3 with TRBJ1-1, with 8 bases matching TRBD1. V trimming: 5 bases; J trimming: 6 bases; junction bases outside the gene matches: 8. The CDR3 runs 14 residues. Germline loops: CDR1 SGHNT, CDR2 YENEEA. The CDR3 loop is CASSRGTGSSEAFF. The CDR3 DNA is TGTGCCAGCAGCCGCGGGACAGGCTCGTCTGAAGCTTTCTTT.

This chain connects TRBV7-9 to TRBJ2-2, with D perhaps TRBD2 (5 bases). CDR1 and CDR2 from the germline V gene are SEHNR and FQNEAQ (reference sequence). Trimming stripped 4 bases from V and 1 base from J, with 13 bases between. CDR3 length: 16 amino acids. CDR3 residues: CASSSLPLGNTGELFF. For the CDR3, the DNA is TGTGCCAGCAGCTCACTCCCACTAGGGAACACCGGGGAGCTGTTTTTT.

V usage is TRBV7-9 and J usage is TRBJ1-2; 7 positions match TRBD1. The trim removed 5 bases at V and 11 bases at J, leaving 11 bases unmatched. Per germline, CDR1 SEHNR and CDR2 FQNEAQ (reference sequence). CDR3 length: 13 amino acids. The CDR3 coding sequence is TGTGCCAGCAGCCGACAGGGTCAGGCATTATACACCTTC. It specifies CASSRQGQALYTF. Full variable domain (rest looked up from reference TRBV7-9 and TRBJ1-2): DTGVSQNPRHKITKRGQNVTFRCDPISEHNRLYWYRQTLGQGPEFLTYFQNEAQLEKSRLLSDRFSAERPKGSFSTLEIQRTEQGDSAMYLCASSRQGQALYTFGSGTRLTVV.

This clone was detected once. This sequence joins TRBV19 and TRBJ2-7; D is possibly TRBD2 (7 bases). Germline V CDR1 and CDR2: LNHDA, SQIVND (reference sequence). Between the trimmed V and J ends, which lost 2 bases and 4 bases, there was a span of 15 bases. This CDR3 has 15 residues. CDR3 sequence reads: CASSISGTFTYEQYF. The CDR3 DNA follows: TGTGCCAGTAGTATAAGCGGGACATTTACGTACGAGCAGTACTTC.

The chain joins TRBV9 to TRBJ2-3, with D possibly being TRBD2 (6 bases). Trimming stripped 5 bases from V and 3 bases from J, with 7 bases between. The CDR3 runs 12 residues. CDR1 and CDR2 (germline): SGDLS, YYNGEE. The CDR3 bases are TGTGCCAGCAGGGGGGGTACAGATACGCAGTATTTT. Translating gives CASRGGTDTQYF.

Only one count was recorded for this clone. The genes are TRBV7-2 and TRBJ1-5; 9 nucleotides match TRBD1. The CDR3 length is 15 residues. Per the germline V gene, CDR1 is SGHTA and CDR2 is FQGNSA. The ends lost 5 bases at V and 3 bases at J; junction bases unmatched: 5. DNA for the CDR3: TGTGCCAGCAGCCCGCGGGACAGGGACAATCAGCCCCAGCATTTT. It translates to CASSPRDRDNQPQHF.